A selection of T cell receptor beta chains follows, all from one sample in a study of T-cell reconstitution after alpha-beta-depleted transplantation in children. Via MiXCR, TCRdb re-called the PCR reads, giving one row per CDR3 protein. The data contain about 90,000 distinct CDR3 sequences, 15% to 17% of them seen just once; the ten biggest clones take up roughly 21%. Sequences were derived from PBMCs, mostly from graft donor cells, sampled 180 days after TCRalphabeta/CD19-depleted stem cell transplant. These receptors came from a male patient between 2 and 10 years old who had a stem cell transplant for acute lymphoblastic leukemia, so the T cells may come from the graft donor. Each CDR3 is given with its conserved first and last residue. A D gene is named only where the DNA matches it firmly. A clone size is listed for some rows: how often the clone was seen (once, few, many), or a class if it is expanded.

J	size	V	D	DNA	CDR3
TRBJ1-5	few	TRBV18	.	TGTGCCAGCTCCCCTGGCGACAATCAGCCCCAGCATTTT	CASSPGDNQPQHF
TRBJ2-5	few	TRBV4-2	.	TGTGCCAGCAGCCAAGATCCCCTGGAGGAGACCCAGTACTTC	CASSQDPLEETQYF
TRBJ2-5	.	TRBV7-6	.	TGTGCCAGCAGCATAGGACCCACGCAGGAGACCCAGTACTTC	CASSIGPTQETQYF
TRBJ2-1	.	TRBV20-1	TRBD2	TGCAGTGCTGCCCGATTGACTAGCGGGGCCTACAATGAGCAGTTCTTC	CSAARLTSGAYNEQFF
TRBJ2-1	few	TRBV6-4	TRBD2	TGTGCCAGCAGTGACTCTCCAGCGGGGGCCTACAATGAGCAGTTCTTC	CASSDSPAGAYNEQFF
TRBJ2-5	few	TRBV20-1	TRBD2	TGCAGTGCCGAAGACGGACTAGCGGGGGGTGCCCTAGAGACCCAGTACTTC	CSAEDGLAGGALETQYF
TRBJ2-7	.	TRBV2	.	TGTGCCAGCAGCGTAGGGGGGACCAACTCCTACGAGCAGTACTTC	CASSVGGTNSYEQYF
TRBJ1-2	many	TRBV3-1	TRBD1	TGTGCCAGCAGCGATCCGGGACAGGGGAAAGGCTACACCTTC	CASSDPGQGKGYTF
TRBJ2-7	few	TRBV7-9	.	TGTGCCAGCAGCCCGGGGGCGGGGTGGTACGAGCAGTACTTC	CASSPGAGWYEQYF
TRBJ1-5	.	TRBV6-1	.	TGTGCCAGCAGCGATATTCAGGGTCCCGAAAAGCCCCAGCATTTT	CASSDIQGPEKPQHF
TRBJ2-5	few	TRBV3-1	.	TGTGCCAGCAGCCAAGATCCGGCCGGTCGAGAGACCCAGTACTTC	CASSQDPAGRETQYF
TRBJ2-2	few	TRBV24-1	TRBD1	TGTGCCACCAGCGGACAGGCTCTCGGGGAGCTGTTTTTT	CATSGQALGELFF
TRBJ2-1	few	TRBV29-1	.	TGCAGCGTTGGAGGGCACCAGAGCTCCTACAATGAGCAGTTCTTC	CSVGGHQSSYNEQFF
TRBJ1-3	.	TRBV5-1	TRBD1	TGCGCCAGCAAGACAGGGGCCGGCCGCGGAAACACCATATATTTT	CASKTGAGRGNTIYF
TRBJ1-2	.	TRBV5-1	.	TGCGCCAGCAGCTCAACACAGGGAGGCTATGGCTACACCTTC	CASSSTQGGYGYTF
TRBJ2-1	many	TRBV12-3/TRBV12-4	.	TGTGCCAGCAGCCCCTCCGCCGCTTACCAATTCTTC	CASSPSAAYQFF
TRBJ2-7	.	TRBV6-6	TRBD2	TGTGCCAGAACTTTTAAGCGGGGTCGCGAGCAGAACTTC	CARTFKRGREQNF
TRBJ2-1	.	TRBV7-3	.	TGTGCCAGCAGCTTTCTAGCGAGGGACTTCAATGAGCAGTTCTTC	CASSFLARDFNEQFF
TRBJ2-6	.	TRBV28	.	TGTGCCAGCAGTTTATTCGGCAGTACCTCTGGGGCCAACGTCCTGACTTTC	CASSLFGSTSGANVLTF
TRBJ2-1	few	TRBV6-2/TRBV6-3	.	TGTGCCAGCAGCTTCCTAGGAGAGCAGTTCTTC	CASSFLGEQFF
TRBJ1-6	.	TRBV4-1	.	TGCGCCAGCAGCCAAGACCCCGGGCGGATCGGTTCACCCCTCCACTTT	CASSQDPGRIGSPLHF
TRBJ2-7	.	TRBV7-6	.	TGTGCCAGCAGCTTAGCGGCGGCGGACAGCTCCTACGAGCAGTACTTC	CASSLAAADSSYEQYF
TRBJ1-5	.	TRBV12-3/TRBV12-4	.	TGTGCCAGCAGTACAAGGGGGGGGATGGGCAATCAGCCCCAGCATTTT	CASSTRGGMGNQPQHF
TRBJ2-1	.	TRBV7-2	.	TGTGCCAGCAGTTACTCAAATGGACTCGCTGAGCAGTTCTTC	CASSYSNGLAEQFF
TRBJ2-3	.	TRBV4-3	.	TGCGCCAGCAGCCAAGATACAGGGGACTACACAGATACGCAGTATTTT	CASSQDTGDYTDTQYF
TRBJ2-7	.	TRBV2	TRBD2	TGTGCCAGCACAGTGCGGGGGGCGATCGGCGAGCAGTACTTC	CASTVRGAIGEQYF
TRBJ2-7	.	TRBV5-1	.	TGCGCCAGCAGAAAGCACTACGAGCAGTACTTC	CASRKHYEQYF
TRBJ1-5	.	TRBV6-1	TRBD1	TGTGCCAGCAGTCCGACAGGGGATAGCAATCAGCCCCAGCATTTT	CASSPTGDSNQPQHF
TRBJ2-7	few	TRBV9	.	TGTGCCAGCAGCGGAGGAGGCACCGGGACAAAGCCCTACGAGCAGTACTTC	CASSGGGTGTKPYEQYF
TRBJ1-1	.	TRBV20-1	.	TGCAGTGCTAGAGAAGAGGCGGCAAGCCTGAACACTGAAGCTTTCTTT	CSAREEAASLNTEAFF
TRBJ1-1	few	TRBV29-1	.	TGCAGCGTTGGAGGGGGGTCAACTGAAGCTTTCTTT	CSVGGGSTEAFF
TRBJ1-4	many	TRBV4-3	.	TGCGCCAGCAGCCAAGATCAGGGGTCTTCTGCAACTAATGAAAAACTGTTTTTT	CASSQDQGSSATNEKLFF
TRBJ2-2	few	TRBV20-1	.	TGCAGTGCTAAAGCCGGGACTGAGAACACCGGGGAGCTGTTTTTT	CSAKAGTENTGELFF
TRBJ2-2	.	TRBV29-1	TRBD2	TGCAGCGTTGTAGCGGGGGGGCTAGTCACCGGGGAGCTGTTTTTT	CSVVAGGLVTGELFF
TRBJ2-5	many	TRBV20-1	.	TGCAGTGCTAGAGCACTGCAACAAGAGACCCAGTACTTC	CSARALQQETQYF
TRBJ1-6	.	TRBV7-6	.	TGTGCCAGCAGCCGGACCGGGGGGGGTTCACCCCTCCACTTT	CASSRTGGGSPLHF
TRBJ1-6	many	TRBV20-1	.	TGCAGTGCCAAGGGCTTCTCAAGCTCCTATAATTCACCCCTCCACTTT	CSAKGFSSSYNSPLHF
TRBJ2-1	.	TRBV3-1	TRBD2	TGTGCCTGCTGTTTAGGGAGCAGCGGGGGGGCCGCCTACAATGAGCAGTTCTTC	CACCLGSSGGAAYNEQFF
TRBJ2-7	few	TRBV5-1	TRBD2	TGCGCCAGCAAGTCAGAAGCGGGGGCCTCCTACGAGCAGTACTTC	CASKSEAGASYEQYF
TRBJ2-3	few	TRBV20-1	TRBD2	TGCAGTGCTAGAGGGCCTAGCGGGGGGGCTGGAGATACGCAGTATTTT	CSARGPSGGAGDTQYF
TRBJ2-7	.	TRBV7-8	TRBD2	TGTGCCAGCAGCTTAGGGTTAGCGGGGCCCTACGAGCAGTACTTC	CASSLGLAGPYEQYF
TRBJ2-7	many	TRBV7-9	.	TGTGCCAGCAGCTGGGGGGACGAGCAGTACTTC	CASSWGDEQYF